The clone carrying this TCR beta chain was recorded a few times. What it binds is unknown. Germline assignment: CDR1 SGHKS and CDR2 YYEKEE (reference sequence). The CDR3 loop spans 14 amino acids. The V and J ends lost 4 bases and 4 bases respectively, with 15 bases between them. This sample stems from a study of blood T cells in healthy people across ages. The overall study: The template switching approach captured approximately one barcoded beta molecule for every two T cells. Overall study findings and caveats: PBMCs left unsorted prevented a conclusive naive versus antigen-experienced comparison.

Then a second PCR, running roughly 6 to 11 cycles, was carried out with a sample-barcoded 5' primer and a J-beta primer mix. TCRdb processed the 5' RACE reads anew with MiXCR; each CDR3 protein has one entry. The profile shows about 580,000 distinct CDR3 sequences, 40% to 55% of them singletons. Sequenced sample: blood. This TCR came from a man older than 75 in good health. This chain connects TRBV5-5 to TRBJ2-7, with D perhaps TRBD2 (6 bases). The CDR3 spells CASSRPGLKYEQYF. CDR3 nucleotides: TGTGCCAGCAGCCGACCGGGACTTAAGTACGAGCAGTACTTC.